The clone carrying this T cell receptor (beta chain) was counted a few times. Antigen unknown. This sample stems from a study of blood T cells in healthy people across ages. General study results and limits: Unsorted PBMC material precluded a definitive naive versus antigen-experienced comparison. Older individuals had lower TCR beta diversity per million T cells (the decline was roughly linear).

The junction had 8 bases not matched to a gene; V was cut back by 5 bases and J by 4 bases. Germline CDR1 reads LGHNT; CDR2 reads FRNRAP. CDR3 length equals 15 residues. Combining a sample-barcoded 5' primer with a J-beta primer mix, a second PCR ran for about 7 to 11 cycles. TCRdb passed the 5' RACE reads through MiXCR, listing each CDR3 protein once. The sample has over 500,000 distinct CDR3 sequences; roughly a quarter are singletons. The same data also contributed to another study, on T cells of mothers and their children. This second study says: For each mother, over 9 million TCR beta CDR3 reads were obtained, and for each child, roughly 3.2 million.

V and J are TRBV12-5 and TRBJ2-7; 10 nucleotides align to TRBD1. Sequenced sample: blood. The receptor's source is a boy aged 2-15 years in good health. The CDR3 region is CASGGAGQGLYEQYF. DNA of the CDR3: TGTGCTAGTGGTGGCGCGGGACAGGGGTTATACGAGCAGTACTTC.